Listed here are 6 T cell receptor beta chains from one sample, sequenced in a study of shared clonotypes between healthy human individuals. The repertoire was sequenced with immunoSEQ multiplex PCR; TCRdb's copy has only in-frame clones and lacks some. The sample includes over a million clones, roughly 97% of them seen just once. Sample: naive CD4+ T cells sorted from blood. Subset in this sample: CD45RA+ positively selected. These receptors originate from a man aged 25 to 45 in good health.

This chain uses TRBV5-1 with TRBJ2-1; D perhaps matches TRBD1 (6 bases). The CDR3 length is 16 residues. The V and J ends lost 4 bases and 3 bases respectively, with 17 bases between them. Looked up from germline, CDR1 is SGHRS and CDR2 is YFSETQ. The CDR3 reads CASSRGVGQGYNEQFF. In nucleotides, the CDR3 is TGCGCCAGCAGCCGGGGTGTGGGACAAGGCTACAATGAGCAGTTCTTC.

V usage is TRBV10-2 and J usage is TRBJ2-5; 10 nucleotides match TRBD2. The CDR3 spans 14 residues. Trimming cost V 8 bases and J 5 bases; bases outside gene matches: 8. The germline CDR1 and CDR2 sequences are WSHSY and SAAADI. CDR3 coding DNA: TGCGCCAGCGGACACGGGACTAGCGTCGAGACCCAGTACTTC. It codes for CASGHGTSVETQYF.

The sample holds one count of this clone. The chain couples TRBV11-2 to TRBJ2-4, with D perhaps TRBD2 (5 bases). This CDR3 contains 16 residues. V gave up 5 bases and J gave up 6 bases, with 20 bases separating them. CDR1 and CDR2 from the germline V gene are SGHAT and FQNNGV. CDR3 in amino acids: CASSLGPRGSGNIQYF. The DNA for the CDR3 is TGTGCCAGCAGCCTGGGCCCTCGCGGGTCGGGAAACATTCAGTACTTC.

The chain couples TRBV28 to TRBJ2-7; D may correspond to TRBD1 or TRBD2 (5 bases each). CDR3 length equals 14 residues. V dropped 2 bases and J dropped 7 bases, with 15 bases sitting between them. CDR1 is MDHEN and CDR2 is SYDVKM in the germline V gene. The CDR3 coding sequence is TGTGCCAGCAGTTTAGGGACCGCCTTTGGGGAGCAGTACTTC. It codes for CASSLGTAFGEQYF.

The chain joins TRBV5-1 to TRBJ1-1; the D gene is possibly TRBD1 (6 bases). Trimming removed 2 bases from V and 3 bases from J, with 17 bases in between. The CDR3 sequence is 16 residues long. Germline assignment: CDR1 SGHRS and CDR2 YFSETQ. CDR3 DNA sequence: TGCGCCAGCAGCTTAGATGGGGCGGGGGGCGACACTGAAGCTTTCTTT. This translates into CASSLDGAGGDTEAFF.

V usage is TRBV18 and J usage is TRBJ2-7; perhaps TRBD1 as D (6 bases). CDR3 length: 15 amino acids. Per germline, CDR1 KGHSH and CDR2 LQKENI. Trimming took 6 bases from V and 2 from J, leaving 17 bases between them. The CDR3 nucleotides read TGTGCCAGCTCTCTCAGGGGTGACACAACCTACGAGCAGTACTTC. Protein: CASSLRGDTTYEQYF.